The 20 T cell receptor beta chains below were found in one sample sequenced in a study of stem cell transplantation in POMP-related autoinflammatory disease. Sequencing was performed with immunoSEQ multiplex PCR; in TCRdb, only in-frame clones are kept and a portion is missing. The sample holds some 65,000 clones; roughly 88% are singletons and the top ten take roughly 0.7%. This specimen consisted of CD4+ T cells from PBMCs, obtained after stem cell transplantation. These receptor sequences come from a human patient with POMP-related autoinflammation and immune dysregulation (PRAID). Part of the T cells may come from the graft donor.

The rearrangement joins TRBV7-6 to TRBJ2-2; the match to TRBD1 covers 9 bases. The CDR3 runs to 16 residues. V was clipped by 6 bases and J by 5 bases; unmatched bases: 10. In germline, CDR1 is SGHVS, CDR2 FNYEAQ. CDR3 sequence reads: CASRRQQGAETGELFF. The CDR3 nucleotides are TGTGCCAGCAGGCGTCAACAGGGGGCGGAAACCGGGGAGCTGTTTTTT.

The chain couples TRBV4-1 to TRBJ2-3, with 8 bases fitting TRBD1. The CDR3 covers 17 residues. V dropped 0 bases and J dropped 5; count of bases not matched to a gene: 10. Germline values: CDR1 MGHRA, CDR2 YSYEKL. In nucleotides, the CDR3 is TGCGCCAGCAGCCAAGACCCACCAGGGGGCGCCCGAGATACGCAGTATTTT. Translated: CASSQDPPGGARDTQYF.

The chain carries TRBV6-5 and TRBJ1-2, with a weak D call TRBD1 (6 bases). CDR3 length: 14 residues. V was cut by 2 bases and J by 4 bases, with 11 bases left in between. Germline loops: CDR1 MNHEY, CDR2 SVGAGI. CDR3 bases: TGTGCCAGCAGTTACGACAGGACCTCCTATGGCTACACCTTC. Its translation is CASSYDRTSYGYTF.

V gene TRBV5-6 combines with J gene TRBJ1-5, with D tentatively TRBD1 (6 bases). The CDR3 length is 15 residues. V was trimmed by 3 bases and J by 3 bases, leaving 13 bases between them. The germline V gene encodes CDR1 SGHDT and CDR2 YYEEEE. CDR3 coding DNA: TGTGCCAGCAGCTCAAGGGGGAGGCCCAATCAGCCCCAGCATTTT. This codes for CASSSRGRPNQPQHF.

V and J are TRBV19 and TRBJ2-4; the D gene is possibly TRBD1 (6 bases). Germline lookup yields CDR1 LNHDA and CDR2 SQIVND (reference sequence). V was clipped by 6 bases and J by 0 bases, with 9 bases between them. This CDR3 is built from 14 residues. CDR3 sequence: CASRDSLAKNIQYF. Here the CDR3 DNA reads TGTGCCAGTAGGGACAGCCTAGCCAAAAACATTCAGTACTTC.

This clone was counted once. The rearrangement joins TRBV24-1 to TRBJ2-1, with 7 bases lining up with TRBD2. J was trimmed by 8 bases and V by 7 bases; bases with no gene match: 7. The germline gives CDR1 KGHDR, CDR2 SFDVKD. The CDR3 loop spans 13 amino acids. For the CDR3, the DNA is TGTGCCACCAGCGGCCTTCGGGGGGATGAGCAGTTCTTC. Residues: CATSGLRGDEQFF.

The genes are TRBV19 and TRBJ2-6, with 8 nucleotides matching TRBD1. V trimming: 5 bases; J trimming: 1 base; junction bases outside the gene matches: 10. The germline gives CDR1 LNHDA, CDR2 SQIVND (reference sequence). This CDR3 region has 18 residues. The CDR3 sequence: CASSAPGQAFSGANVLTF. The CDR3 nucleotides read TGTGCCAGTAGTGCGCCGGGACAGGCTTTTTCTGGGGCCAACGTCCTGACTTTC.

This chain uses TRBV2 with TRBJ1-2, with D maybe TRBD1 (5 bases). CDR1 is SNHLY, CDR2 FYNNEI, per germline. The V and J ends lost 2 bases and 8 bases respectively, with 15 bases between them. The CDR3 runs 14 residues. The CDR3 coding sequence is TGTGCCAGCAGTGAAACGCCCGCGGGGGACGGCTACACCTTC. Protein: CASSETPAGDGYTF. Full variable domain (remainder filled in from reference TRBV2 and TRBJ1-2): EPEVTQTPSHQVTQMGQEVILRCVPISNHLYFYWYRQILGQKVEFLVSFYNNEISEKSEIFDDQFSVERPDGSNFTLKIRSTKLEDSAMYFCASSETPAGDGYTFGSGTRLTVV.

The chain links TRBV19 to TRBJ2-1, with D possibly matching TRBD2 (6 bases). This CDR3 contains 15 residues. V lost 7 bases to trimming and J lost 0 bases, with 13 bases between them. Germline V gives CDR1 LNHDA, CDR2 SQIVND (reference sequence). This chain's CDR3 is CASKEFGSSYNEQFF. CDR3 coding DNA: TGTGCCAGTAAGGAGTTCGGGAGCTCCTACAATGAGCAGTTCTTC.

The rearrangement joins TRBV7-2 to TRBJ2-1, with D perhaps matching TRBD1 or TRBD2 (5 bases each). Germline V gene data show CDR1 as SGHTA and CDR2 as FQGNSA. V was pared by 0 bases and J by 12 bases, with 12 bases between. The CDR3 has 13 amino acids. The CDR3 loop is CASSLALGDRQFF. CDR3 nucleotide sequence: TGTGCCAGCAGCTTAGCGTTAGGGGACCGGCAGTTCTTC.

This clone was counted a single time. The chain joins TRBV4-1 to TRBJ1-4; possible D gene TRBD1, 6 bases. The CDR3 totals 15 residues. The V gene's germline CDR1 is MGHRA and CDR2 YSYEKL. Trimming cost V 4 bases and J 3 bases, with 12 bases left between them. CDR3 sequence: CASSRQTGANEKLFF. CDR3 DNA: TGCGCCAGCAGCCGCCAGACAGGAGCTAATGAAAAACTGTTTTTT.

The chain links TRBV5-1 to TRBJ2-1; TRBD2 agrees at 12 bases. Germline values: CDR1 SGHRS, CDR2 YFSETQ. Trimming took 4 bases from V and 10 from J; bases not matched to a gene: 6. The CDR3 is 14 residues long. Here the CDR3 reads CASSNRTSGGEQFF. In DNA form, the CDR3 reads TGCGCCAGCAGCAACCGTACTAGCGGGGGGGAGCAGTTCTTC. Complete variable domain (other parts from reference TRBV5-1 and TRBJ2-1): KAGVTQTPRYLIKTRGQQVTLSCSPISGHRSVSWYQQTPGQGLQFLFEYFSETQRNKGNFPGRFSGRQFSNSRSEMNVSTLELGDSALYLCASSNRTSGGEQFFGPGTRLTVL.

CDR3 coding DNA: TGTGCCAGCAGCCAGAGACTAGTAGGCCGGCGGACGCAGTATTTT. This encodes CASSQRLVGRRTQYF. The V gene is TRBV3-1 (or the pseudogene TRBV3-2), the J gene TRBJ2-3; D is possibly TRBD2 (6 bases). V lost 3 bases to trimming and J lost 9 bases, with 19 bases between them. Germline V gives CDR1 LGHDT, CDR2 YNNKEL (reference sequence). CDR3 length equals 15 residues.

This rearrangement joins TRBV28 to TRBJ2-3; 9 bases are shared with TRBD1. Germline V gives CDR1 MDHEN, CDR2 SYDVKM. The CDR3 runs to 17 residues. The V segment lost 7 bases and the J segment 3 bases; nucleotides outside the gene matches: 14. CDR3 protein: CASNGNLDRGVTDTQYF. DNA of the CDR3: TGTGCCAGCAATGGAAATCTGGACAGGGGAGTAACAGATACGCAGTATTTT.

This chain uses TRBV7-2 with TRBJ2-7; 8 bases align to TRBD1. V dropped 2 bases and J dropped 2; count of bases not matched to a gene: 5. In germline, CDR1 is SGHTA, CDR2 FQGNSA. This CDR3 spans 15 amino acids. The CDR3 region is CASSLTGTGTYEQYF. For the CDR3, the DNA is TGTGCCAGCAGCTTAACCGGGACAGGTACCTACGAGCAGTACTTC.

The chain recombines TRBV7-9 with TRBJ1-2, with D possibly being TRBD1 (6 bases). The CDR3 has 14 residues. Trimming cost V 3 bases and J 3 bases, with 11 bases left between them. The germline V gene has CDR1 SEHNR and CDR2 FQNEAQ (reference sequence). The DNA for the CDR3 is TGTGCCAGCAGCTTGCAGGGGTCGGACTATGGCTACACCTTC. Residues: CASSLQGSDYGYTF.

The J gene is TRBJ2-3, the V gene TRBV12-5; D is uncertain. CDR3 size: 13 residues. Germline loops: CDR1 LGHNT, CDR2 FRNRAP. V lost 6 bases and J 7 bases, leaving 14 bases between the germline ends. The CDR3 is CASGLDPANTQYF. CDR3 coding DNA: TGTGCTAGTGGCCTGGACCCTGCTAATACGCAGTATTTT.

The genes are TRBV4-1 and TRBJ2-5, with D hard to call. Germline V CDR1 and CDR2: MGHRA, YSYEKL. This CDR3 is 15 amino acids long. V lost 2 bases, J lost 2 bases, and 12 bases lay in between. This CDR3 is CASSQRSTVQETQYF. CDR3 nucleotides: TGCGCCAGCAGCCAAAGATCCACAGTTCAAGAGACCCAGTACTTC.

This sequence joins TRBV5-6 and TRBJ1-5, with TRBD1 matching over 12 bases. The CDR3 is made up of 14 amino acids. Germline V gene lookup returns CDR1 SGHDT and CDR2 YYEEEE. The J segment lost 6 bases and the V segment lost 4 bases, leaving 2 bases of the junction unmatched. CDR3 nucleotides: TGTGCCAGCAGCCGGGACAGGGGGCTTCAGCCCCAGCATTTT. Protein product: CASSRDRGLQPQHF.

The chain links TRBV19 to TRBJ1-1, with 8 nucleotides matching TRBD1. V shed 10 bases, J shed 6 bases, and the junction held 7 bases outside the gene matches. In germline, CDR1 is LNHDA, CDR2 SQIVND (reference sequence). CDR3 length: 12 amino acids. The CDR3 region is CATRQGFAEAFF. CDR3 DNA sequence: TGTGCCACACGACAGGGGTTCGCTGAAGCTTTCTTT.